There are many counts of the clone carrying this T cell receptor beta chain. As yet, its antigen is unknown. Germline lookup yields CDR1 SNHLY and CDR2 FYNNEI. Trimming cost V 5 bases and J 7 bases; bases outside gene matches: 6. The CDR3 consists of 15 residues. The data were obtained in a study of neurological immune-mediated disorders. Template-switch 5'RACE cDNA synthesis added a 10-nucleotide unique molecular identifier. Whenever a sequencing run was performed, it yielded over 190 million TCR-beta sequences from 15-18 subjects. One entry per CDR3 protein results from TCRdb running MiXCR on the 5' RACE reads. The table includes about 55,000 distinct CDR3 sequences, just under 4% detected once. General study results and limits: HTLV-1-associated myelopathy had the most TCR clonal expansion, whereas multiple sclerosis had the least (lower than in healthy controls).

The chain uses TRBV2 and TRBJ2-2; 11 bases fit TRBD2. The sequencing sample was made of CD4+ T cells from blood. The sequence was collected from a woman aged 40 to 55 with multiple sclerosis. CDR3 amino acids: CASSRLAGRIGELFF. DNA of the CDR3: TGTGCCAGCAGTCGACTAGCGGGAAGGATCGGGGAGCTGTTTTTT.